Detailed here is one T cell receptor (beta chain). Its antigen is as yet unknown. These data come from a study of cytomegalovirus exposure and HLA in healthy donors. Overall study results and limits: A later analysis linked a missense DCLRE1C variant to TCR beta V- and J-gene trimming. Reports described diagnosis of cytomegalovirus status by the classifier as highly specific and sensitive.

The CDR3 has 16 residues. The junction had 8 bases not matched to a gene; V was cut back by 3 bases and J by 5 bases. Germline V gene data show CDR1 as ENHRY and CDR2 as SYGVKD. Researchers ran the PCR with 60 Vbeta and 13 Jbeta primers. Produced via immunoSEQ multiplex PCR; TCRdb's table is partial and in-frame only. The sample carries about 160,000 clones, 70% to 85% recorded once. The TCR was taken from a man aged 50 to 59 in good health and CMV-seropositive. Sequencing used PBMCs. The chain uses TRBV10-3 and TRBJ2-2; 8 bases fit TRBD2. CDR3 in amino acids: CAISDGPAGGTGELFF. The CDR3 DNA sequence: TGTGCCATCAGTGACGGGCCTGCGGGGGGAACCGGGGAGCTGTTTTTT.